This TCR beta chain originates from a study of PD-1 blockade in classical Hodgkin lymphoma. Looking at the study overall: Intravenous delivery of nivolumab at 3 mg/kg to patients occurred every 2 weeks.

Points on this clone: The antigen is not known.

Every one of the patients relapsed after autologous stem cell transplantation (brentuximab vedotin exposure was variable). The study, taken as a whole, reports: The repertoire differences lack a defined cause, possibly disease activity or prior therapy.

TCRdb's table, derived via immunoSEQ multiplex PCR, lists solely in-frame clones and lacks some. The sample records about 30,000 clones, about 71% being singletons. The source material was peripheral blood mononuclear cells (PBMCs), sampled before the second cycle of nivolumab. The TCR originated in a human donor with classical Hodgkin lymphoma.

The CDR3 here is CASSWTSGSMYEQYF. CDR3 nucleotide sequence: TGTGCCAGCAGTTGGACTAGCGGGAGTATGTACGAGCAGTACTTC. This rearrangement joins TRBV7-2 to TRBJ2-7; 13 bases map to TRBD2. Trimming took 6 bases from V and 4 from J; bases not matched to a gene: 6. CDR3 length: 15 amino acids. CDR1 and CDR2 from the germline V gene are SGHTA and FQGNSA. The full variable domain, rest sourced from reference TRBV7-2 and TRBJ2-7, is GAGVSQSPSNKVTEKGKDVELRCDPISGHTALYWYRQSLGQGLEFLIYFQGNSAPDKSGLPSDRFSAERTGGSVSTLTIQRTQQEDSAVYLCASSWTSGSMYEQYFGPGTRLTVT.